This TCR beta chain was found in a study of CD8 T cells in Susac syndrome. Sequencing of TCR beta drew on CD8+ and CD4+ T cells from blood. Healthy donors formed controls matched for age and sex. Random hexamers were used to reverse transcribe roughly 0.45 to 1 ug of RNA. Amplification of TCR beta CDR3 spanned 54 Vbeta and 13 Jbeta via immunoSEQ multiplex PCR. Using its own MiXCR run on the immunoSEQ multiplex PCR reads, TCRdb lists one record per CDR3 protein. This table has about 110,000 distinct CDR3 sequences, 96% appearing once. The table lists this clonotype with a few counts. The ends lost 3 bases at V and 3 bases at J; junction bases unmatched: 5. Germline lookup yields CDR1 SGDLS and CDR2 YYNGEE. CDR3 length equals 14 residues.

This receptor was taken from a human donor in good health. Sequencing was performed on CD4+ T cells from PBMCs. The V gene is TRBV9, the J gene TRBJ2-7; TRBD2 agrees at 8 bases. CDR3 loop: CASSAGTRNYEQYF. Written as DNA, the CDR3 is TGTGCCAGCAGCGCTGGGACTAGAAACTACGAGCAGTACTTC.